The 20 T cell receptor beta chains reported below all come from one sample, sequenced in a study of T cell responses to AZD1222 COVID-19 vaccine. Produced via immunoSEQ multiplex PCR; TCRdb's table is partial and in-frame only. The profile shows about 81,000 clones, more than 85% of them singletons. Sequenced here: peripheral blood, sampled 28 days after the second AZD1222 dose. These TCRs come from an adult who received the AZD1222 COVID-19 vaccine.

The rearrangement uses TRBV7-2 and TRBJ2-5; a possible D gene is TRBD1 (6 bases). The V end lost 1 base, the J end lost 5 bases, and 17 bases lay between the germline ends. This CDR3 comprises 16 residues. The V gene's germline CDR1 is SGHTA and CDR2 FQGNSA. In DNA form, the CDR3 reads TGTGCCAGCAGCTTAGGGGGGACAAGAACCCGGGAGACCCAGTACTTC. As protein: CASSLGGTRTRETQYF.

The rearrangement joins TRBV7-2 to TRBJ2-5; 11 bases align to TRBD2. CDR1 is SGHTA and CDR2 is FQGNSA in the germline V gene. The CDR3 runs 17 residues. V lost 5 bases to trimming and J lost 1 base; unmatched junction nucleotides: 9. The CDR3 sequence: CASSPPWTSGSQETQYF. In nucleotides, the CDR3 is TGTGCCAGCAGCCCCCCCTGGACTAGCGGGTCCCAAGAGACCCAGTACTTC. Together with reference TRBV7-2 and TRBJ2-5, the CDR3 gives the full variable domain: GAGVSQSPSNKVTEKGKDVELRCDPISGHTALYWYRQSLGQGLEFLIYFQGNSAPDKSGLPSDRFSAERTGGSVSTLTIQRTQQEDSAVYLCASSPPWTSGSQETQYFGPGTRLLVL.

This clone was seen only once. The V gene is TRBV28, the J gene TRBJ2-1; D is uncertain. CDR3 length: 14 residues. CDR1 and CDR2 (germline): MDHEN, SYDVKM. V dropped 8 bases and J dropped 6 bases, with 17 bases sitting between them. In nucleotides, the CDR3 is TGTGCCAGCGGAAAATCTTATTATCTCAATGAGCAGTTCTTC. It is translated as CASGKSYYLNEQFF. The whole variable domain, filled in from reference TRBV28 and TRBJ2-1, reads DVKVTQSSRYLVKRTGEKVFLECVQDMDHENMFWYRQDPGLGLRLIYFSYDVKMKEKGDIPEGYSVSREKKERFSLILESASTNQTSMYLCASGKSYYLNEQFFGPGTRLTVL.

The chain employs TRBV7-9 and TRBJ2-2; D may match TRBD1 or TRBD2 (5 bases each). Deletions cut 1 base from V and 0 bases from J, with 6 bases between. The CDR3 has 15 residues. Looked up from germline, CDR1 is SEHNR and CDR2 is FQNEAQ (reference sequence). The CDR3 sequence: CASSLGGANTGELFF. As DNA, the CDR3 is TGTGCCAGCAGCTTAGGAGGGGCGAACACCGGGGAGCTGTTTTTT.

This chain uses TRBV29-1 with TRBJ2-1; D gene unclear. This CDR3 contains 11 residues. Germline CDR1 and CDR2: SQVTM and ANQGSEA. The V gene lost 6 bases and the J gene lost 5 bases, with 8 bases spanning the gap. CDR3 sequence reads: CSVETNNEQFF. In DNA form, the CDR3 reads TGCAGCGTAGAAACCAACAATGAGCAGTTCTTC.

The V call is TRBV5-1, the J call TRBJ1-3, with 8 bases aligning to TRBD1. Germline values: CDR1 SGHRS, CDR2 YFSETQ. The trim removed 5 bases at V and 4 bases at J, leaving 11 bases unmatched. The CDR3 totals 16 residues. The CDR3 coding sequence is TGCGCCAGCAGACAGGCCTCGACAGGGGCCGGAAACACCATATATTTT. It specifies CASRQASTGAGNTIYF. Based on the CDR3 plus reference TRBV5-1 and TRBJ1-3, the full variable domain is KAGVTQTPRYLIKTRGQQVTLSCSPISGHRSVSWYQQTPGQGLQFLFEYFSETQRNKGNFPGRFSGRQFSNSRSEMNVSTLELGDSALYLCASRQASTGAGNTIYFGEGSWLTVV.

The rearrangement uses TRBV28 and TRBJ2-4, with D uncertain. The CDR3 runs to 13 residues. V was clipped by 8 bases and J by 5 bases, with 13 bases between them. CDR1 and CDR2 (germline): MDHEN, SYDVKM. This CDR3 reads CASVRISQNIQYF. In DNA, the CDR3 is TGTGCCAGCGTCAGGATAAGTCAAAACATTCAGTACTTC.

A single count supports this clone. This rearrangement joins TRBV7-2 to TRBJ2-7; the D is unclear. The ends were cut back, 1 base at V and 5 bases at J, with 12 bases in the middle. CDR1 is SGHTA and CDR2 is FQGNSA in the germline V gene. There are 14 residues in the CDR3. This chain's CDR3 is CASSLEFWGDEQYF. Here the CDR3 DNA reads TGTGCCAGCAGCTTAGAATTTTGGGGTGACGAGCAGTACTTC.

The chain joins TRBV9 to TRBJ1-3; perhaps TRBD1 as D (6 bases). Germline assignment: CDR1 SGDLS and CDR2 YYNGEE. Trimming pared 2 bases from V and 9 bases from J, leaving 24 bases between. This CDR3 has 17 residues. The CDR3: CASSVWGRTASGGTIYF. In DNA form, the CDR3 reads TGTGCCAGCAGCGTGTGGGGCAGGACAGCCTCGGGAGGCACCATATATTTT.

This clone was detected only once. The chain carries TRBV6-5 and TRBJ2-2, with 7 bases lining up with TRBD1. V trimming: 6 bases; J trimming: 1 base; junction bases outside the gene matches: 2. CDR3 length: 14 amino acids. Germline V lookup: CDR1 MNHEY, CDR2 SVGAGI. The CDR3 is CASSRTGNTGELFF. CDR3 coding DNA: TGTGCCAGCAGCCGGACAGGGAACACCGGGGAGCTGTTTTTT.

This chain joins TRBV10-3 and TRBJ2-5; the match to TRBD2 covers 7 bases. The CDR3 runs to 15 residues. Germline assignment: CDR1 ENHRY and CDR2 SYGVKD. Trimming cost V 6 bases and J 3 bases; bases outside gene matches: 10. CDR3 sequence (DNA): TGTGCCATCAGGGGAGCGGGAATGGGAGAAGAGACCCAGTACTTC. Its translation is CAIRGAGMGEETQYF.

The J gene is TRBJ2-7, the V gene TRBV28; 9 nucleotides line up with TRBD1. This CDR3 region has 15 residues. In germline, CDR1 is MDHEN, CDR2 SYDVKM. The trim removed 6 bases at V and 3 bases at J, leaving 9 bases unmatched. Here the CDR3 reads CASSETGTGYYEQYF. In DNA, the CDR3 is TGTGCCAGCAGCGAAACCGGGACAGGGTACTACGAGCAGTACTTC.

The chain joins TRBV18 to TRBJ1-2; the match to TRBD1 covers 7 bases. Germline lookup yields CDR1 KGHSH and CDR2 LQKENI. Losses at the gene ends were 3 bases for V and 3 bases for J; bases not matched to a gene: 10. The CDR3 consists of 16 residues. CDR3 in amino acids: CASSPRQGAGDYGYTF. In DNA, the CDR3 is TGTGCCAGCTCACCCCGACAGGGTGCAGGGGACTATGGCTACACCTTC.

The V and J genes are TRBV20-1 and TRBJ1-5; D uncertain. CDR1 is DFQATT, CDR2 SNEGSKA, per germline (reference sequence). The CDR3 is 13 amino acids. V gave up 3 bases and J gave up 6 bases, with 12 bases separating them. The CDR3 here is CSASFDLGQPQHF. CDR3 bases: TGCAGTGCTAGTTTTGATCTCGGTCAGCCCCAGCATTTT.

The chain couples TRBV6-5 to TRBJ2-7; D gene unclear. The V end was cut by 0 bases, the J end by 3 bases, with 6 bases between. Germline assignment: CDR1 MNHEY and CDR2 SVGAGI. The CDR3 loop spans 13 amino acids. The CDR3 sequence: CASSYSEVYEQYF. The CDR3 DNA sequence: TGTGCCAGCAGTTACTCAGAGGTCTACGAGCAGTACTTC.

This chain uses TRBV28 with TRBJ2-4; D remains unclear. Trimming stripped 4 bases from V and 2 bases from J, with 9 bases between. The germline CDR1 and CDR2 sequences are MDHEN and SYDVKM. The CDR3 contains 14 residues. DNA of the CDR3: TGTGCCAGCAGTTCCCAATCCCCCAAAAACATTCAGTACTTC. Translation: CASSSQSPKNIQYF. Combining the CDR3 with reference TRBV28 and TRBJ2-4 gives the whole variable domain DVKVTQSSRYLVKRTGEKVFLECVQDMDHENMFWYRQDPGLGLRLIYFSYDVKMKEKGDIPEGYSVSREKKERFSLILESASTNQTSMYLCASSSQSPKNIQYFGAGTRLSVL.

The chain links TRBV7-6 to TRBJ1-1, with 7 nucleotides matching TRBD1. Germline assignment: CDR1 SGHVS and CDR2 FNYEAQ. The CDR3 covers 14 residues. J gave up 5 bases and V 1 base, and 4 bases lay outside the gene matches. CDR3 sequence: CASSLGAGGTEAFF. The CDR3 DNA reads TGTGCCAGCAGCTTAGGCGCAGGGGGAACTGAAGCTTTCTTT. The full variable domain, with the rest looked up from reference TRBV7-6 and TRBJ1-1, is GAGVSQSPRYKVTKRGQDVALRCDPISGHVSLYWYRQALGQGPEFLTYFNYEAQQDKSGLPNDRFSAERPEGSISTLTIQRTEQRDSAMYRCASSLGAGGTEAFFGQGTRLTVV.

The rearrangement joins TRBV6-5 to TRBJ1-2; no reliable D call. Trimming shortened V by 6 bases and J by 4 bases, and 12 bases separated the two germline ends. CDR3 length: 13 residues. CDR1 is MNHEY and CDR2 is SVGAGI in the germline V gene. CDR3 region: CASSFGTSYGYTF. DNA of the CDR3: TGTGCCAGCAGCTTTGGAACCAGCTATGGCTACACCTTC.

The chain has TRBV15 and TRBJ2-7; TRBD1 aligns across 7 bases. Trimming at V came to 6 bases and at J to 2 bases, leaving 4 bases not matched to a gene. The CDR3 is made up of 13 amino acids. The germline CDR1 and CDR2 sequences are LNHNV and YYDKDF (reference sequence). The CDR3 DNA sequence: TGTGCCACCAGTAACAGGGGAACCTACGAGCAGTACTTC. Protein sequence: CATSNRGTYEQYF.

The genes are TRBV7-2 and TRBJ1-3, with 7 bases fitting TRBD1. Germline V gene data show CDR1 as SGHTA and CDR2 as FQGNSA. The J segment lost 3 bases and the V segment lost 5 bases, leaving 10 bases of the junction unmatched. This CDR3 comprises 16 residues. CDR3 DNA: TGTGCCAGCAGCAAAGGACAGGTCTTAGGTGGAAACACCATATATTTT. Translated, it gives CASSKGQVLGGNTIYF.